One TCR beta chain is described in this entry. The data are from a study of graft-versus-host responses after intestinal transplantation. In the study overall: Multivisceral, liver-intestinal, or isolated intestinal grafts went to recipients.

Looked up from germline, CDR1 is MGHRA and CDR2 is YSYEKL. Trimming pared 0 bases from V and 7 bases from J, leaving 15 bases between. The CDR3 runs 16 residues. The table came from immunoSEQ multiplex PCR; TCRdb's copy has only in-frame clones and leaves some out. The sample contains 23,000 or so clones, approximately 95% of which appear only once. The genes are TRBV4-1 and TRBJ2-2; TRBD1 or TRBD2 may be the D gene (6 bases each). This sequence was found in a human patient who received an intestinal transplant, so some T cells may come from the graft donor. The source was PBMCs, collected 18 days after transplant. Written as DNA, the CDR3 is TGCGCCAGCAGCCAAGAGGGGGGCCGACACGGCGGGGAGCTGTTTTTT. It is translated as CASSQEGGRHGGELFF.